The next 30 T cell receptor beta chains were all read from a single sample in a study of shared clonotypes between healthy human individuals. TCRdb keeps only in-frame clones here, not all; method: immunoSEQ multiplex PCR. The sample lists 400,000 to 600,000 clones, around 79% seen once, with less than 15% in the top ten. Sequenced input: PBMCs. The receptor source for this set is a woman in her thirties or forties in good health. Some clones in this sample may be carry-over from other donors' samples.

This chain links TRBV5-4 with TRBJ2-2; D ambiguous. The CDR3 loop spans 15 amino acids. From germline, CDR1 is SGHNT and CDR2 YYREEE (reference sequence). The germline V and J ends were trimmed by 1 base and 0 bases, with 7 bases remaining between them. CDR3 bases: TGTGCCAGCAGCTTGTTTGGGGCGAACACCGGGGAGCTGTTTTTT. Protein sequence: CASSLFGANTGELFF.

This sequence joins TRBV18 and TRBJ1-4, with unresolved D. V was pared by 4 bases and J by 11 bases, with 14 bases between. Germline loops: CDR1 KGHSH, CDR2 LQKENI. CDR3 size: 13 residues. CDR3 nucleotide sequence: TGTGCCAGCTCACTCGGGCGTCGGGAGAAACTGTTTTTT. This codes for CASSLGRREKLFF.

A remark on this clone: A read error likely explains this, since a far larger clone differs by one base. This CDR3 is CATSEGSSYNEQFF. For the CDR3, the DNA is TGTGCCACCAGTGAAGGGAGCTCCTACAATGAGCAGTTCTTC. The V gene is TRBV10-3, the J gene TRBJ2-1, with D possibly matching TRBD2 (5 bases). Germline lookup yields CDR1 ENHRY and CDR2 SYGVKD. The length of the CDR3 is 14 residues.

The chain is built from TRBV27 and TRBJ1-1, with TRBD1 as a possible D gene (6 bases). From germline, CDR1 is MNHEY and CDR2 SMNVEV (reference sequence). Trimming left V 5 bases short and J 12 bases short, with 25 bases between. CDR3 length: 15 amino acids. This chain's CDR3 is CASSPSGGPNTETFF. The CDR3 DNA is TGTGCCAGCAGTCCCTCCGGGGGGCCGAACACTGAGACTTTCTTT.

The chain recombines TRBV6-1 with TRBJ1-3; D gene ambiguous. Germline V gene data show CDR1 as MNHNS and CDR2 as SASEGT. V lost 0 bases, J lost 5 bases, and 5 bases lay in between. This CDR3 spans 13 amino acids. DNA of the CDR3: TGTGCCAGCAGTGAAGCGCGGAGAAACACCATATATTTT. The encoded protein is CASSEARRNTIYF.

The chain combines TRBV27 with TRBJ2-7; 10 bases align to TRBD2. Germline V gives CDR1 MNHEY, CDR2 SMNVEV (reference sequence). V gave up 4 bases and J gave up 5 bases; unmatched junction bases: 11. The CDR3 loop spans 16 amino acids. CDR3 amino acids: CASSSPQREGKDEQYF. CDR3 DNA: TGTGCCAGCAGTTCCCCTCAGCGGGAGGGCAAAGACGAGCAGTACTTC.

The J gene is TRBJ2-7, the V gene TRBV2; no definite D call. V was clipped by 7 bases and J by 2 bases, with 15 bases between them. CDR1 SNHLY and CDR2 FYNNEI come from the germline V gene. This CDR3 comprises 14 residues. This CDR3 is CASITTEKPYEQYF. In nucleotides, the CDR3 is TGTGCCAGCATCACCACGGAGAAGCCCTACGAGCAGTACTTC.

The chain combines TRBV7-8 with TRBJ1-1, with D possibly matching TRBD1 (6 bases). Deletions cut 0 bases from V and 6 bases from J, with 14 bases between. The CDR3 extends over 15 amino acids. Germline CDR1 SGHVS, CDR2 FQNEAQ. The CDR3 loop reads CASSLAPGALSEAFF. The CDR3 nucleotides read TGTGCCAGCAGCTTAGCGCCGGGGGCCCTCTCTGAAGCTTTCTTT.

The V gene is TRBV11-1, the J gene TRBJ1-1; D is ambiguous. V was cut by 3 bases and J by 3 bases, with 2 bases left in between. The CDR3 has 11 residues. Germline CDR1 and CDR2: SGHAT and FQDESV (reference sequence). CDR3 DNA sequence: TGTGCCAGCAGCTTGGACACTGAAGCTTTCTTT. Protein sequence: CASSLDTEAFF.

The genes are TRBV5-6 and TRBJ1-4; D gene uncertain. CDR3 length: 15 residues. Germline CDR1 SGHDT, CDR2 YYEEEE. The V gene lost 4 bases and the J gene lost 6 bases, with 16 bases spanning the gap. CDR3 protein: CASSLGIGHYEKLFF. The CDR3 DNA reads TGTGCCAGCAGCCTCGGGATCGGTCATTATGAAAAACTGTTTTTT.

This sequence joins TRBV9 and TRBJ1-5, with TRBD1 identical over 10 bases. Losses at the gene ends were 0 bases for V and 5 bases for J; bases not matched to a gene: 2. Germline V gives CDR1 SGDLS, CDR2 YYNGEE. CDR3 length equals 15 residues. The CDR3 coding sequence is TGTGCCAGCAGCGTAGAGGGGACAGGGGATCAGCCCCAGCATTTT. Amino acids: CASSVEGTGDQPQHF.

This chain connects TRBV11-1 to TRBJ2-1, with TRBD2 as a possible D gene (6 bases). Trimming shortened V by 5 bases and J by 0 bases, and 17 bases separated the two germline ends. Per germline, CDR1 SGHAT and CDR2 FQDESV (reference sequence). The CDR3 consists of 17 residues. CDR3 region: CASSPDREPVSYNEQFF. As DNA, the CDR3 is TGTGCCAGCAGCCCGGACCGGGAGCCCGTCTCCTACAATGAGCAGTTCTTC. Looking up the rest from reference TRBV11-1 and TRBJ2-1 gives the full variable domain: EAEVAQSPRYKITEKSQAVAFWCDPISGHATLYWYRQILGQGPELLVQFQDESVVDDSQLPKDRFSAERLKGVDSTLKIQPAELGDSAMYLCASSPDREPVSYNEQFFGPGTRLTVL.

The chain carries TRBV27 and TRBJ1-4, with no clear D. Per germline, CDR1 MNHEY and CDR2 SMNVEV (reference sequence). The germline V and J ends were trimmed by 3 bases and 11 bases, with 13 bases remaining between them. The CDR3 loop spans 13 amino acids. CDR3 sequence (DNA): TGTGCCAGCAGTTTCGGTATAAGAAGGAAACTGTTTTTT. Translation: CASSFGIRRKLFF.

This rearrangement joins TRBV11-2 to TRBJ2-1; 11 bases match TRBD2. Trimming cost V 8 bases and J 8 bases; bases outside gene matches: 14. This CDR3 contains 16 residues. Germline V gene data show CDR1 as SGHAT and CDR2 as FQNNGV. The CDR3: CASYRLAGSRGHEQFF. The CDR3 nucleotides read TGTGCCAGCTATCGACTAGCGGGAAGCAGGGGTCATGAGCAGTTCTTC.

The chain uses TRBV7-9 and TRBJ2-7, with D unclear. From germline, CDR1 is SEHNR and CDR2 FQNEAQ (reference sequence). CDR3 length: 12 residues. V was cut by 3 bases and J by 8 bases, with 11 bases left in between. CDR3 protein: CASSFIEQKQYF. In nucleotides, the CDR3 is TGTGCCAGCAGCTTTATTGAGCAGAAGCAGTACTTC.

The CDR3 protein is CASSGNSYNEQFF. The CDR3 DNA sequence: TGCGCCAGCAGCGGGAACTCCTACAATGAGCAGTTCTTC. The genes are TRBV10-2 and TRBJ2-1; D possibly corresponds to TRBD2 (5 bases). V was shortened by 6 bases and J by 0 bases, with 6 bases between the two germline ends. Germline V lookup: CDR1 WSHSY, CDR2 SAAADI. This CDR3 region has 13 residues.

This clone was observed a handful of times. The V and J genes are TRBV9 and TRBJ2-1, with D unresolved. Germline V gives CDR1 SGDLS, CDR2 YYNGEE. This CDR3 contains 16 residues. Trimming removed 4 bases from V and 3 bases from J, with 17 bases in between. CDR3 bases: TGTGCCAGCAGCCCCAGGACGGATACCCTCTACAATGAGCAGTTCTTC. It yields the protein CASSPRTDTLYNEQFF.

The chain combines TRBV10-3 with TRBJ1-1, with 9 bases that match TRBD1. Germline-derived CDR1 and CDR2 are ENHRY and SYGVKD. The trim removed 1 base at V and 1 base at J, leaving 1 base unmatched. CDR3 length equals 15 residues. CDR3 sequence reads: CAISELGQGNTEAFF. CDR3 sequence (DNA): TGTGCCATCAGTGAGTTGGGACAGGGGAACACTGAAGCTTTCTTT.

This chain links TRBV7-6 with TRBJ1-2, with a possible D match to TRBD1 (5 bases). Germline CDR1 is SGHVS and CDR2 is FNYEAQ. V lost 1 base to trimming and J lost 4 bases, with 13 bases between them. CDR3 size: 15 residues. The CDR3 nucleotides are TGTGCCAGCAGCTTAGGTTCAGGGTACGGCTATGGCTACACCTTC. Translation: CASSLGSGYGYGYTF.

The V and J genes are TRBV21-1 and TRBJ2-1; the table's D call of TRBD2 was not tested on the DNA. TRBV21-1 corresponds to a pseudogene. The CDR3 has 16 amino acids. The CDR3 sequence: CASSRGGREAYNEQFF. The CDR3 bases are TGTGCCAGCAGCAGAGGGGGGCGGGAGGCCTACAATGAGCAGTTCTTC.

This chain joins TRBV9 and TRBJ2-1; 10 bases map to TRBD2. Germline V gives CDR1 SGDLS, CDR2 YYNGEE. The length of the CDR3 is 15 residues. V trimming: 0 bases; J trimming: 4 bases; junction bases outside the gene matches: 1. CDR3 protein: CASSVETSGYNEQFF. DNA of the CDR3: TGTGCCAGCAGCGTAGAGACTAGCGGGTACAATGAGCAGTTCTTC.

About this clone itself: Within the sample, other DNA sequences also encode this same CDR3. The chain recombines TRBV28 with TRBJ2-1; TRBD2 aligns across 11 bases. The CDR3 contains 15 residues. Germline CDR1 MDHEN, CDR2 SYDVKM. V lost 3 bases and J lost 4; bases outside the gene matches: 2. The CDR3 sequence: CASSFLAGGYNEQFF. DNA of the CDR3: TGTGCCAGCAGTTTTTTAGCGGGAGGGTACAATGAGCAGTTCTTC.

This chain links TRBV11-3 with TRBJ2-1; D gene ambiguous. Germline loops: CDR1 SGHNT, CDR2 YENEEA. V lost 3 bases and J 8 bases, leaving 5 bases between the germline ends. The CDR3 totals 11 residues. CDR3 sequence (DNA): TGTGCCAGCAGCTTTAACGATGAGCAGTTCTTC. Its protein is CASSFNDEQFF.

J is TRBJ2-1 and V is TRBV6-1; D is ambiguous. CDR3 length equals 11 residues. Germline V CDR1 and CDR2: MNHNS, SASEGT. V shed 4 bases and J shed 7 bases, with 5 bases lying between them. The CDR3: CASSGFNEQFF. The CDR3, as DNA: TGTGCCAGCAGTGGTTTTAATGAGCAGTTCTTC.

V gene TRBV5-1 combines with J gene TRBJ2-1, with 10 bases that match TRBD2. Germline CDR1 SGHRS, CDR2 YFSETQ. J was trimmed by 7 bases and V by 3 bases; bases with no gene match: 10. The CDR3 totals 16 residues. The CDR3 sequence is CASSWTPSGRENEQFF. CDR3 DNA: TGCGCCAGCAGCTGGACCCCCAGCGGGAGGGAAAATGAGCAGTTCTTC.

V and J are TRBV27 and TRBJ1-5; possibly TRBD1 for D (6 bases). With 5 bases removed from V and 0 bases from J, the gap between germline ends came to 26 bases. The CDR3 contains 20 residues. In germline, CDR1 is MNHEY, CDR2 SMNVEV (reference sequence). The CDR3 loop is CASSPRLGGGEYYSNQPQHF. The CDR3 coding sequence is TGTGCCAGCAGTCCGAGACTTGGGGGGGGCGAATATTATAGCAATCAGCCCCAGCATTTT.

The V gene is TRBV4-2, the J gene TRBJ2-5; D not resolved. Germline lookup yields CDR1 LGHNA and CDR2 YNFKEQ. CDR3 length: 14 residues. Trimming cost V 4 bases and J 5 bases, with 14 bases left between them. CDR3 amino acids: CASSLNIGPETQYF. The DNA of the CDR3 is TGTGCCAGCAGCCTGAATATAGGTCCGGAGACCCAGTACTTC.

The CDR3 is CASSRHGSTDTQYF. For the CDR3, the DNA is TGTGCCAGCAGCCGACACGGTAGCACAGATACGCAGTATTTT. The V call is TRBV11-2, the J call TRBJ2-3, with D uncertain. Germline values: CDR1 SGHAT, CDR2 FQNNGV. The CDR3 contains 14 residues. Trimming shortened V by 5 bases and J by 0 bases, and 9 bases separated the two germline ends.

This chain connects TRBV18 to TRBJ1-1, with TRBD1 matching 9 bases. Germline CDR1 is KGHSH and CDR2 is LQKENI. With V trimmed by 4 bases and J by 4 bases, 1 base remained unmatched. The CDR3 sequence is 13 residues long. The CDR3 is CASSLQGATEAFF. In nucleotides, the CDR3 is TGTGCCAGCTCACTACAGGGGGCCACTGAAGCTTTCTTT.

V usage is TRBV18 and J usage is TRBJ2-6; D remains unclear. The CDR3 is 14 residues long. V was cut by 1 base and J by 1 base, with 2 bases left in between. CDR1 and CDR2 (germline): KGHSH, LQKENI. For the CDR3, the DNA is TGTGCCAGCTCACCACAATCTGGGGCCAACGTCCTGACTTTC. This gives the protein CASSPQSGANVLTF.